The clone carrying this TCR beta chain was picked up many times. What it binds is unknown. The data derive from a study of T cells in Graves' hyperthyroidism and ophthalmopathy. TCR beta CDR3 region amplification was performed from RNA transcripts. The HTBI primer set was used in a first-round RT-PCR of the TCR CDR3. TCRdb re-derived calls from the multiplex PCR reads in MiXCR, one entry per CDR3 protein. The sample has some 350,000 distinct CDR3 sequences; approximately 14% are singletons. Diagnostic assessment was based on clinical symptoms, serum thyroxine and TRAb, thyroid ultrasound and orbital computed tomography. This CDR3 is 16 amino acids long. V lost 5 bases and J 2 bases, leaving 13 bases between the germline ends. CDR1 SGHAT and CDR2 FQNNGV come from the germline V gene. The study's findings and limits: A median about 6.2 months before onset, the model predicted ophthalmopathy. Researchers found most expanded thyroid clonotypes above 0.001 in blood as well.

The sequence was collected from a woman in her thirties or forties with Graves' ophthalmopathy. This chain links TRBV11-2 with TRBJ1-6; a weak D match, TRBD1 (6 bases). The sequencing input was blood. The CDR3 nucleotides are TGTGCCAGCAGCCATTACAGGGCGACCTATAATTCACCCCTCCACTTT. Residues: CASSHYRATYNSPLHF. Together with reference TRBV11-2 and TRBJ1-6, the CDR3 gives the full variable domain: EAGVAQSPRYKIIEKRQSVAFWCNPISGHATLYWYQQILGQGPKLLIQFQNNGVVDDSQLPKDRFSAERLKGVDSTLKIQPAKLEDSAVYLCASSHYRATYNSPLHFGNGTRLTVT.